The clone carrying this TCR beta chain has a single count. Sequenced by immunoSEQ multiplex PCR; TCRdb stores in-frame clones only, minus some. The sample holds around 220,000 clones, approximately 90% seen once. This specimen comes from a study of blood T cell repertoires in COVID-19. Overall study: Donors in the United States, Italy and Spain gave samples during acute or convalescent COVID-19.

The CDR3 contains 15 residues. V was shortened by 2 bases and J by 0 bases, with 10 bases between the two germline ends. CDR1 is KGHSH, CDR2 LQKENI, per germline. This TCR came from a man in his forties or fifties with acute or convalescent COVID-19. The rearrangement joins TRBV18 to TRBJ1-1, with D tentatively TRBD1 (5 bases). Sequenced: peripheral blood. CDR3 amino acids: CASSPGGGLNTEAFF. The DNA for the CDR3 is TGTGCCAGCTCACCAGGGGGGGGATTGAACACTGAAGCTTTCTTT.